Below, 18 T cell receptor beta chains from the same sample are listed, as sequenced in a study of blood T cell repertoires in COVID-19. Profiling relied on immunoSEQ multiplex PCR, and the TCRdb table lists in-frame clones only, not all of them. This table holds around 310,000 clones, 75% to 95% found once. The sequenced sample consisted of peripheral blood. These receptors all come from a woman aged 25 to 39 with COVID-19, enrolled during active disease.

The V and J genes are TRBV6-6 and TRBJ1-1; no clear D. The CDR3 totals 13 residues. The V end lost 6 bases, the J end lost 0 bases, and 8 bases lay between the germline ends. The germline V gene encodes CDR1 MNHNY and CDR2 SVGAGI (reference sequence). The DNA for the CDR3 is TGTGCCAGCAGGCGGAGGCTGAACACTGAAGCTTTCTTT. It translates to CASRRRLNTEAFF.

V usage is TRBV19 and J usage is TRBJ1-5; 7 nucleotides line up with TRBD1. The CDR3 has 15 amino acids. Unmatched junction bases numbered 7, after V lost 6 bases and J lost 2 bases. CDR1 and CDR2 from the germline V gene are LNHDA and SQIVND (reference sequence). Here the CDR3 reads CASSEGQWGNQPQHF. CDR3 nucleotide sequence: TGTGCCAGTAGCGAGGGACAGTGGGGCAATCAGCCCCAGCATTTT.

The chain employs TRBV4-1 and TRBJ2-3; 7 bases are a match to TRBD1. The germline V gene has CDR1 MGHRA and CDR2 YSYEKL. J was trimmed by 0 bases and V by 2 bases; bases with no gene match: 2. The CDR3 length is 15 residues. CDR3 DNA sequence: TGCGCCAGCAGCCAAACAGGGGAAAGCACAGATACGCAGTATTTT. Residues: CASSQTGESTDTQYF.

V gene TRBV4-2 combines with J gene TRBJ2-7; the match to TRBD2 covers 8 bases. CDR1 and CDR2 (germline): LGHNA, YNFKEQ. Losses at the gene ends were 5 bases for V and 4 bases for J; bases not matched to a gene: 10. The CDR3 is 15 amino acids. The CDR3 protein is CASSNRERELYEQYF. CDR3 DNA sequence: TGTGCCAGCAGCAACCGGGAGCGGGAGTTGTACGAGCAGTACTTC.

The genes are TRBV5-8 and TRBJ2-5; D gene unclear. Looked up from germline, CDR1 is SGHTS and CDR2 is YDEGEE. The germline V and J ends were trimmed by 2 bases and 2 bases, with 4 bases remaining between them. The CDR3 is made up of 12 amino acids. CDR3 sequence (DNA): TGTGCCAGCAGCTTACTTCAAGAGACCCAGTACTTC. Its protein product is CASSLLQETQYF.

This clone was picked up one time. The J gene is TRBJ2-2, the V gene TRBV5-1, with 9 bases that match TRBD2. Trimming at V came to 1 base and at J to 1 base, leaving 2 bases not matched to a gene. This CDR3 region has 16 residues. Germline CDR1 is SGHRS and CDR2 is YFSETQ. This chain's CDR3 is CASSLSAGGNTGELFF. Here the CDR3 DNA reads TGCGCCAGCAGCTTGTCAGCGGGAGGGAACACCGGGGAGCTGTTTTTT.

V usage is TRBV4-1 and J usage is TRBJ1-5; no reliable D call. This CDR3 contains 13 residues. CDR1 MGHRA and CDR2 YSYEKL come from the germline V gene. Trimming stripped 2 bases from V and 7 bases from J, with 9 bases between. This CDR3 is CASSQRPGQPQHF. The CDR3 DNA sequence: TGCGCCAGCAGCCAAAGACCGGGACAGCCCCAGCATTTT.

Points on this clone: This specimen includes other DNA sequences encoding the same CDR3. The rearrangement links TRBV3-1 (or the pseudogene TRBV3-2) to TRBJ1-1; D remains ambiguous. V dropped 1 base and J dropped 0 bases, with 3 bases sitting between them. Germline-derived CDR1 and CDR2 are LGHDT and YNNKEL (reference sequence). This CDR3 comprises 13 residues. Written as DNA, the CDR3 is TGTGCCAGCAGCCAAGCTATGAACACTGAAGCTTTCTTT. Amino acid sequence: CASSQAMNTEAFF.

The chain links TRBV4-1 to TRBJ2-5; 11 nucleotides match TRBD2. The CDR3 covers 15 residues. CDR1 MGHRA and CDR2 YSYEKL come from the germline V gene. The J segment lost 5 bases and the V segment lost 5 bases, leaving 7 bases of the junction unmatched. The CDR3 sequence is CASSEPTSGIETQYF. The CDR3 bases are TGCGCCAGCAGCGAACCGACTAGCGGGATTGAGACCCAGTACTTC.

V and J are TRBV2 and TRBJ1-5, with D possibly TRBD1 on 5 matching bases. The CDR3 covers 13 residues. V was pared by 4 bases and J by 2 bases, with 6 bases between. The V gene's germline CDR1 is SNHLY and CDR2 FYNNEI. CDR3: CASSVGRNQPQHF. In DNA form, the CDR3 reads TGTGCCAGCAGTGTGGGGCGCAATCAGCCCCAGCATTTT.

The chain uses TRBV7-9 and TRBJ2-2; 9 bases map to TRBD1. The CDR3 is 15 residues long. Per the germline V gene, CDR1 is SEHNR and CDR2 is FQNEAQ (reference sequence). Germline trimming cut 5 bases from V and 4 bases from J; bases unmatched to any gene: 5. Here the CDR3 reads CASSARDRVTGELFF. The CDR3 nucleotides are TGTGCCAGCAGCGCCCGGGACAGGGTCACCGGGGAGCTGTTTTTT.

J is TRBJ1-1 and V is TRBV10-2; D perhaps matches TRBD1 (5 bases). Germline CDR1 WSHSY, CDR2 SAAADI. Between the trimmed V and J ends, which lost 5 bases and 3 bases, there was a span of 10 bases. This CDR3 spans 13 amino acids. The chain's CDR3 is CASSQGSDTEAFF. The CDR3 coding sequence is TGCGCCAGCAGTCAGGGTTCGGACACTGAAGCTTTCTTT.

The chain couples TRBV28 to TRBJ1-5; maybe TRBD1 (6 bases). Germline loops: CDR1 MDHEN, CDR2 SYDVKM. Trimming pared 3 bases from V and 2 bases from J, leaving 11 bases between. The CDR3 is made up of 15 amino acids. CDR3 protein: CASSLGAGGNQPQHF. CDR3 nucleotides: TGTGCCAGCAGTTTGGGGGCGGGGGGCAATCAGCCCCAGCATTTT. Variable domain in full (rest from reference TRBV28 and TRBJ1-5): DVKVTQSSRYLVKRTGEKVFLECVQDMDHENMFWYRQDPGLGLRLIYFSYDVKMKEKGDIPEGYSVSREKKERFSLILESASTNQTSMYLCASSLGAGGNQPQHFGDGTRLSIL.

CDR3 bases: TGCGCCAGCAGCTTTCGAGGGTACGAGCAGTACTTC. This gives the protein CASSFRGYEQYF. V is TRBV5-1 and J is TRBJ2-7; maybe TRBD2 (5 bases). V lost 2 bases and J 4 bases, leaving 7 bases between the germline ends. This CDR3 is built from 12 residues. Germline CDR1 and CDR2: SGHRS and YFSETQ.

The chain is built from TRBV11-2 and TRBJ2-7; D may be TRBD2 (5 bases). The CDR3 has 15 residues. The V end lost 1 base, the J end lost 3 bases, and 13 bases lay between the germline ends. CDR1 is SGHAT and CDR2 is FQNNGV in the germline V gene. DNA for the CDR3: TGTGCCAGCAGCTTAGGACCGGGCCGGGACTACGAGCAGTACTTC. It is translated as CASSLGPGRDYEQYF.

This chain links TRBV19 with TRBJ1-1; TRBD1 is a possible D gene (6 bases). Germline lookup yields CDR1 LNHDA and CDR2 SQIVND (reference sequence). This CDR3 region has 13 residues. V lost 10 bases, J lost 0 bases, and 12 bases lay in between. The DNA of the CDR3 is TGTGCCACACAAAGGGGGATGAACACTGAAGCTTTCTTT. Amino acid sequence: CATQRGMNTEAFF.

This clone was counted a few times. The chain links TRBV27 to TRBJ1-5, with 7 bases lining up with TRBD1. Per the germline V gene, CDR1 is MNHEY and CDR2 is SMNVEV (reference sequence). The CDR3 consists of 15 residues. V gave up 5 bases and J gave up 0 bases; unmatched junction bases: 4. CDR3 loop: CASSEQGYSNQPQHF. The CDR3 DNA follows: TGTGCCAGCAGTGAACAGGGGTATAGCAATCAGCCCCAGCATTTT.

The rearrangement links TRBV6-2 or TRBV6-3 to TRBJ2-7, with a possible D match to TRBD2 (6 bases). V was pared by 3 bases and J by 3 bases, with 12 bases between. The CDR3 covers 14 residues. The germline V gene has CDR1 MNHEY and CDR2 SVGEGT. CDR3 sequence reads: CASSYPSVFYEQYF. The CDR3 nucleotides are TGTGCCAGCAGTTATCCTAGCGTTTTCTACGAGCAGTACTTC.